This T cell receptor beta chain was recorded in a study of siplizumab effects on memory and regulatory T cells. Whole-study findings and limits: In the presence of siplizumab, alloreactive sequences traceable to unstimulated CD4+ memory cells were significantly reduced. To unstimulated subsets, only a minor fraction of alloreactive clones could be mapped.

CDR1 SGHRS and CDR2 YFSETQ come from the germline V gene. This CDR3 region has 16 residues. V shed 1 base, J shed 6 bases, and the junction held 10 bases outside the gene matches. Notes on this clone: Its antigen is as yet unknown.

The assay was immunoSEQ multiplex PCR, and TCRdb's table has in-frame clones only and misses some. The data contain roughly 120,000 clones, over 85% of them singletons. The sample taken for sequencing was CD4+ T cells sorted from blood. The chain has TRBV5-1 and TRBJ2-7; 10 nucleotides line up with TRBD1. This clonotype was sampled from a human donor in good health. The CDR3 loop is CASSLPSSDRGREQYF. As DNA, the CDR3 is TGCGCCAGCAGCTTGCCGAGTAGTGACAGGGGGCGCGAGCAGTACTTC.